The 14 T cell receptor beta chains below come from one sample, sequenced in a study of response to subunit inactivated influenza vaccine. Using its own MiXCR run on the RT-PCR reads, TCRdb lists one record per CDR3 protein. The profile shows some 570,000 distinct CDR3 sequences, roughly 10% of them singletons. These data were also reused for a study on T cells expressing NK-cell markers. Turning to that study: With UMIs, 5'RACE template switching was used to make TCR beta cDNA.

This specimen was PBMCs from blood, taken on the day of vaccination. All receptors derive from a man in his fifties who received an inactivated influenza vaccine.

The chain combines TRBV18 with TRBJ2-7; D remains ambiguous. The CDR3 loop spans 13 amino acids. Germline CDR1 KGHSH, CDR2 LQKENI. V gave up 3 bases and J gave up 4 bases, with 10 bases separating them. DNA of the CDR3: TGTGCCAGCTCACCTGGGGATAGGTACGAGCAGTACTTC. It is translated as CASSPGDRYEQYF.

This clonotype came up a few times. The rearrangement uses TRBV10-3 and TRBJ2-2; TRBD2 aligns across 10 bases. The CDR3 spans 17 residues. The junction had 6 bases not matched to a gene; V was cut back by 0 bases and J by 5 bases. The V gene's germline CDR1 is ENHRY and CDR2 SYGVKD. In nucleotides, the CDR3 is TGTGCCATCAGTGAGTCGAAGCGGGGGGGCTTGACCGGGGAGCTGTTTTTT. It is translated as CAISESKRGGLTGELFF.

For this clonotype: A much more abundant neighbour one base away suggests this may be a read error. This chain links TRBV20-1 with TRBJ2-7; the match to TRBD1 covers 8 bases. This CDR3 comprises 11 residues. Germline CDR1 reads DFQATT; CDR2 reads SNEGSKA (reference sequence). The CDR3 bases are TGCAGTGCTGGACAGGGATACGAGCAGAACTTC. Protein: CSAGQGYEQNF.

Only a few counts were recorded for this clonotype. The chain joins TRBV11-2 to TRBJ2-7; tentatively, D is TRBD1 (6 bases). From germline, CDR1 is SGHAT and CDR2 FQNNGV. The CDR3 spans 15 residues. The germline V and J ends were trimmed by 3 bases and 2 bases, with 14 bases remaining between them. The DNA of the CDR3 is TGTGCCAGCAGCTTGCGGACAGTCCAAACCTACGAGCAGTACTTC. Protein: CASSLRTVQTYEQYF.

This chain connects TRBV2 to TRBJ2-3; D is unclear. Germline CDR1 SNHLY, CDR2 FYNNEI. CDR3 length: 14 amino acids. Trimming took 8 bases from V and 1 from J, leaving 13 bases between them. The CDR3 spells CASFRPSGTDTQYF. CDR3 bases: TGTGCCAGCTTCCGGCCTTCGGGCACAGATACGCAGTATTTT.

This clonotype was seen more than once but under ten times. The gene calls are TRBV3-1 and TRBJ2-1, with D perhaps TRBD2 (6 bases). The germline CDR1 and CDR2 sequences are LGHDT and YNNKEL (reference sequence). The V end was cut by 4 bases, the J end by 7 bases, with 11 bases between. This CDR3 spans 13 amino acids. The CDR3 region is CASSPLEGNEQFF. In nucleotides, the CDR3 is TGTGCCAGCAGCCCCCTGGAGGGAAATGAGCAGTTCTTC.

The rearrangement uses TRBV5-1 and TRBJ2-1; D gene uncertain. The germline V gene encodes CDR1 SGHRS and CDR2 YFSETQ. Trimming left V 4 bases short and J 5 bases short, with 7 bases between. CDR3 length equals 12 residues. The CDR3 here is CASSPVNNEQFF. The CDR3 bases are TGCGCCAGCAGCCCAGTCAACAATGAGCAGTTCTTC.

This clonotype came up a few times. The chain combines TRBV11-2 with TRBJ2-5, with 7 positions matching TRBD1. The CDR3 consists of 15 residues. Germline assignment: CDR1 SGHAT and CDR2 FQNNGV. V lost 6 bases, J lost 2 bases, and 9 bases stayed unmatched. Written as DNA, the CDR3 is TGTGCCAGCAGACAACAACAGGGGCCACAAGAGACCCAGTACTTC. Its translation is CASRQQQGPQETQYF.

V usage is TRBV3-1 and J usage is TRBJ2-7; D possibly corresponds to TRBD2 (6 bases). The V and J ends lost 5 bases and 5 bases respectively, with 13 bases between them. Germline loops: CDR1 LGHDT, CDR2 YNNKEL (reference sequence). CDR3 size: 13 residues. CDR3 nucleotide sequence: TGTGCCAGCAGCTATGGAGGGGTCCACGAGCAGTACTTC. Amino acids: CASSYGGVHEQYF.

A few counts support this clonotype. This chain connects TRBV30 to TRBJ2-2; the D gene is possibly TRBD1 (6 bases). The germline V gene encodes CDR1 GTSNPN and CDR2 SVGIG (reference sequence). The CDR3 is 14 residues long. Trimming took 1 base from V and 5 from J, leaving 11 bases between them. CDR3 protein: CAWSGTGYTGELFF. DNA of the CDR3: TGTGCCTGGAGTGGCACAGGGTATACCGGGGAGCTGTTTTTT.

CDR3 loop: CASSPRSDRVSSEAFF. CDR3 sequence (DNA): TGTGCCAGCTCACCGAGGTCGGACAGGGTTTCCTCTGAAGCTTTCTTT. The rearrangement joins TRBV18 to TRBJ1-1; TRBD1 matches 8 bases. Germline CDR1 KGHSH, CDR2 LQKENI. J gave up 6 bases and V 3 bases, and 12 bases lay outside the gene matches. The CDR3 spans 16 residues.

There are a few counts of this clonotype. The chain links TRBV12-3 or TRBV12-4 to TRBJ2-2; D remains ambiguous. This CDR3 has 14 amino acids. Trimming took off 6 bases at V and 4 bases at J, with 12 bases between the two ends. CDR3 sequence (DNA): TGTGCCAGCAGCCCCGCCTATTCCACCGGGGAGCTGTTTTTT. Translation gives CASSPAYSTGELFF.

There are many counts of this clonotype. The V call is TRBV20-1, the J call TRBJ1-3; perhaps TRBD1 as D (6 bases). Germline V gene data show CDR1 as DFQATT and CDR2 as SNEGSKA (reference sequence). Trimming took 3 bases from V and 2 from J, leaving 14 bases between them. The CDR3 is 15 amino acids. CDR3 nucleotide sequence: TGCAGTGCTAGCCCCGGACGGGGGCCTGGAAACACCATATATTTT. It is translated as CSASPGRGPGNTIYF.

The genes are TRBV6-6 and TRBJ2-7; D uncertain. V lost 8 bases to trimming and J lost 0 bases, with 8 bases between them. The CDR3 has 12 residues. Germline lookup yields CDR1 MNHNY and CDR2 SVGAGI (reference sequence). CDR3 amino acids: CASGRNSYEQYF. Written as DNA, the CDR3 is TGTGCCAGCGGTAGGAACTCCTACGAGCAGTACTTC.